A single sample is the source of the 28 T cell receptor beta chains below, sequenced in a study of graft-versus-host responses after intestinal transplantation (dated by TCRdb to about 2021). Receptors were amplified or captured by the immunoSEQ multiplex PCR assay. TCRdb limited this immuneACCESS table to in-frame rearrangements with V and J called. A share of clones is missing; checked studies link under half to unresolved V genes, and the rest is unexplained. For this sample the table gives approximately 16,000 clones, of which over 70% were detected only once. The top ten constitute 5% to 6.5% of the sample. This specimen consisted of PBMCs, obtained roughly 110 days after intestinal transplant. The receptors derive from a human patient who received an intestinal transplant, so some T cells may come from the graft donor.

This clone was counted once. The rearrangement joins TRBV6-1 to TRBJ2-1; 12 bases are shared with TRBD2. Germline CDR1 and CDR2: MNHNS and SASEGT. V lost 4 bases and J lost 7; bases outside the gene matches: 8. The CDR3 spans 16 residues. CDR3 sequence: CASSAPLAGGTNEQFF. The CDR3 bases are TGTGCCAGCAGTGCGCCACTAGCGGGAGGAACAAATGAGCAGTTCTTC.

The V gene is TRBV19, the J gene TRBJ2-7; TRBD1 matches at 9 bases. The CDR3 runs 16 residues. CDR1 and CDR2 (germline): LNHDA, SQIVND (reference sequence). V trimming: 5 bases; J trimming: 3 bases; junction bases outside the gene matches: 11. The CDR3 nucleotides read TGTGCCAGTAGTTCAATACAGGGGGCACCGATCTACGAGCAGTACTTC. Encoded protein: CASSSIQGAPIYEQYF.

CDR3 in amino acids: CASSLTWTGEATNEKLFF. DNA for the CDR3: TGCGCCAGCAGCCTTACCTGGACAGGGGAAGCAACTAATGAAAAACTGTTTTTT. V gene TRBV4-1 combines with J gene TRBJ1-4; 9 nucleotides line up with TRBD1. There are 18 residues in the CDR3. Unmatched junction bases numbered 9, after V lost 4 bases and J lost 0 bases. Germline CDR1 reads MGHRA; CDR2 reads YSYEKL.

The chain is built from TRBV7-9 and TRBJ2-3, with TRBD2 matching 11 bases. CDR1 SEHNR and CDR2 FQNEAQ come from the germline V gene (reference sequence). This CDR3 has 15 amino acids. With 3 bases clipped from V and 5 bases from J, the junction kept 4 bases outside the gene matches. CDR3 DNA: TGTGCCAGCAGCTTCGAACTAGCGGGAGAAGATACGCAGTATTTT. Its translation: CASSFELAGEDTQYF. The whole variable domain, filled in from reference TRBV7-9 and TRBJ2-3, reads DTGVSQNPRHKITKRGQNVTFRCDPISEHNRLYWYRQTLGQGPEFLTYFQNEAQLEKSRLLSDRFSAERPKGSFSTLEIQRTEQGDSAMYLCASSFELAGEDTQYFGPGTRLTVL.

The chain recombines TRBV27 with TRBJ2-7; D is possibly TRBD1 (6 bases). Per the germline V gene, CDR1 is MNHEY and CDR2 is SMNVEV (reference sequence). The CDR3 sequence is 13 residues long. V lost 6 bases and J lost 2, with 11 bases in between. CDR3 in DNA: TGTGCCAGCAGACCTACAGGGCCCTACGAGCAGTACTTC. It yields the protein CASRPTGPYEQYF.

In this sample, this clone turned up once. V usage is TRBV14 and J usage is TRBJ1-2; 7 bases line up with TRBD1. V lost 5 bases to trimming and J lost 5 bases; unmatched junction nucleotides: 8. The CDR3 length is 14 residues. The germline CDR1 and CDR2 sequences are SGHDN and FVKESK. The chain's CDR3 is CASSLKGALYGYTF. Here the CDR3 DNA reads TGTGCCAGCAGCTTGAAGGGGGCGCTTTATGGCTACACCTTC.

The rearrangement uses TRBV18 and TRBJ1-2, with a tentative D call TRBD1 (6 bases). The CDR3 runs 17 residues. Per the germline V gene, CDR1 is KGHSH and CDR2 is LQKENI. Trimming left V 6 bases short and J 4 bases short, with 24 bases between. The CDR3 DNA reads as TGTGCCAGCTCCCCGTACAGGACAGATACTCCACTCTATGGCTACACCTTC. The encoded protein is CASSPYRTDTPLYGYTF.

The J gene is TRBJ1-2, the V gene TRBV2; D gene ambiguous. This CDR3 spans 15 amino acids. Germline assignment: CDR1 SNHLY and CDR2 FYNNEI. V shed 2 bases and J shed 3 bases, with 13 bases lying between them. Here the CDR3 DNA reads TGTGCCAGCAGTGAATCGGGTCGGGTGGACTATGGCTACACCTTC. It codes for CASSESGRVDYGYTF.

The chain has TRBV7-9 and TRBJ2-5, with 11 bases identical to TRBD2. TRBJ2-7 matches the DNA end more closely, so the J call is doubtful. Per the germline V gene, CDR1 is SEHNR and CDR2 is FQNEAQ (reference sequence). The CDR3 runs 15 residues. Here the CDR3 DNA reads TGTGCCAGCAGCCCGACTAGCGGGAATCCCTACGAGCAGTACTTC. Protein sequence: CASSPTSGNPYEQYF.

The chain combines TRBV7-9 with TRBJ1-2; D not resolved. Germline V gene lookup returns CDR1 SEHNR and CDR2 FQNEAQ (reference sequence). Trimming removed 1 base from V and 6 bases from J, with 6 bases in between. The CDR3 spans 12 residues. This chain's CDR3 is CASSLGSNGYTF. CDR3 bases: TGTGCCAGCAGCTTAGGTTCTAATGGCTACACCTTC. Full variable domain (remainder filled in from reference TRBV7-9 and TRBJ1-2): DTGVSQNPRHKITKRGQNVTFRCDPISEHNRLYWYRQTLGQGPEFLTYFQNEAQLEKSRLLSDRFSAERPKGSFSTLEIQRTEQGDSAMYLCASSLGSNGYTFGSGTRLTVV.

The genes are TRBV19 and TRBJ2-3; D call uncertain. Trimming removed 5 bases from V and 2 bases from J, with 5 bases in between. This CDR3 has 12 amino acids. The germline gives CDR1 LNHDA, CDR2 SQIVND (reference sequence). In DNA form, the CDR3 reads TGTGCCAGTAGTTTTGCCACAGATACGCAGTATTTT. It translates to CASSFATDTQYF.

The CDR3 protein is CASSPQGGSNQPQHF. In DNA form, the CDR3 reads TGTGCCAGTAGCCCTCAGGGAGGTAGCAATCAGCCCCAGCATTTT. The genes are TRBV19 and TRBJ1-5; a possible D gene is TRBD1 (5 bases). The CDR3 has 15 residues. Trimming cost V 6 bases and J 0 bases, with 12 bases left between them. Germline CDR1 reads LNHDA; CDR2 reads SQIVND (reference sequence).

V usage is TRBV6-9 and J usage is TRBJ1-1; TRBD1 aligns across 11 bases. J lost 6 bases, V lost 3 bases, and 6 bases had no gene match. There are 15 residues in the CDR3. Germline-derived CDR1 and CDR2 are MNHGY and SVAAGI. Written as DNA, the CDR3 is TGTGCCAGCAGTTACCAAGGACAGGGGGCATCTGAAGCTTTCTTT. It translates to CASSYQGQGASEAFF.

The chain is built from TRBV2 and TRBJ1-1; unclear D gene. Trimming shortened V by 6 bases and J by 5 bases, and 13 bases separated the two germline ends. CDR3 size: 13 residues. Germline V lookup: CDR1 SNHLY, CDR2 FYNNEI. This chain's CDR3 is CASRSQAITEAFF. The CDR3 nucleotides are TGTGCCAGCAGGTCCCAGGCTATAACTGAAGCTTTCTTT. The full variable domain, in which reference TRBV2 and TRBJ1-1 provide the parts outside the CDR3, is EPEVTQTPSHQVTQMGQEVILRCVPISNHLYFYWYRQILGQKVEFLVSFYNNEISEKSEIFDDQFSVERPDGSNFTLKIRSTKLEDSAMYFCASRSQAITEAFFGQGTRLTVV.

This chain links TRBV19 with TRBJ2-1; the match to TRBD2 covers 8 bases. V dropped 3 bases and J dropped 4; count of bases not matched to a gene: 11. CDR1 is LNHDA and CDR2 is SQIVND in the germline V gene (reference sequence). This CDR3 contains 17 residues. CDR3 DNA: TGTGCCAGTAGTATGGGGGCGGGGGGAGGCATATACAATGAGCAGTTCTTC. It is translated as CASSMGAGGGIYNEQFF.

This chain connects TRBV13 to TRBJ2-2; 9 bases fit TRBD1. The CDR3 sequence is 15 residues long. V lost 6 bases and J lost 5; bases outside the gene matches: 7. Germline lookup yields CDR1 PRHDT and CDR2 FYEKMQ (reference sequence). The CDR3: CASRDTGGRTGELFF. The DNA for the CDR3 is TGTGCCAGCAGGGATACAGGGGGCCGGACCGGGGAGCTGTTTTTT.

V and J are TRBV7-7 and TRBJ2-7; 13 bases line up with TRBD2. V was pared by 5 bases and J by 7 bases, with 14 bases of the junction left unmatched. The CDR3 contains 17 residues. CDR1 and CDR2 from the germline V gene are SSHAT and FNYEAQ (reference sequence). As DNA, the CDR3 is TGTGCCAGCAGCCCAGGACTAGCGGGAGTGGGATTGGGAGAGCAGTACTTC. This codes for CASSPGLAGVGLGEQYF.

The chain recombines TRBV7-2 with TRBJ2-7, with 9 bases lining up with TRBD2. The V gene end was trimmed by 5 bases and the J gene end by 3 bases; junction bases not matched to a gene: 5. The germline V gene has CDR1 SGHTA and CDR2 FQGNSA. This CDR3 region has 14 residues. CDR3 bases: TGTGCCAGCAGCCATAGCGGGAGAGGCTACGAGCAGTACTTC. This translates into CASSHSGRGYEQYF.

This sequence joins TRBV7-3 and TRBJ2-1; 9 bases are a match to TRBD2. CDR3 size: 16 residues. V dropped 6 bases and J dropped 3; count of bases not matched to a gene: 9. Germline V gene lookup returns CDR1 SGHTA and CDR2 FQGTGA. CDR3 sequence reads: CASRMGGRADYNEQFF. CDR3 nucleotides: TGTGCCAGCAGGATGGGCGGGAGGGCCGACTACAATGAGCAGTTCTTC.

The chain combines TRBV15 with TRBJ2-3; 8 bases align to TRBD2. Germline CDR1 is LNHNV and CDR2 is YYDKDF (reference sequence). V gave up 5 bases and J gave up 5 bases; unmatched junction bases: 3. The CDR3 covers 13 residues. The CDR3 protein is CATSRAGVDTQYF. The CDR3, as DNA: TGTGCCACCAGCCGAGCGGGAGTAGATACGCAGTATTTT.

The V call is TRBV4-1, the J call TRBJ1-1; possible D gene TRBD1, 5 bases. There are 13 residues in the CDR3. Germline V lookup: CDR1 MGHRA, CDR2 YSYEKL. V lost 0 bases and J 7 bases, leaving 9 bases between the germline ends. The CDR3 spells CASSQEIQDEAFF. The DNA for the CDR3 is TGCGCCAGCAGCCAAGAGATACAGGATGAAGCTTTCTTT.

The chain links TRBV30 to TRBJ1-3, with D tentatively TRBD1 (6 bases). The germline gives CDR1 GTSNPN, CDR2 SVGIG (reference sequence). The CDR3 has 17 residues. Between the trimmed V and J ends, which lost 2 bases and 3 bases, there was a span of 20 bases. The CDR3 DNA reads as TGTGCCTGGAGTACGGACAGTCGTCCGAGACTTGGAAACACCATATATTTT. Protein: CAWSTDSRPRLGNTIYF.

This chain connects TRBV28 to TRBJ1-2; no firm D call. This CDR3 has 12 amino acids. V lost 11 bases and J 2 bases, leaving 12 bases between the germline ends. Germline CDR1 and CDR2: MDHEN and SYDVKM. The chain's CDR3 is CAGATGNYGYTF. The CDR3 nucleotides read TGTGCCGGCGCCACTGGGAACTATGGCTACACCTTC.

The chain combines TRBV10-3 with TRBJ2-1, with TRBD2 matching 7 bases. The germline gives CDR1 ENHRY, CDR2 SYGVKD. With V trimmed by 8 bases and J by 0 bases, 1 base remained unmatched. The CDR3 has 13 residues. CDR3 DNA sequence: TGTGCCATCGGCGGGGGCTCCTACAATGAGCAGTTCTTC. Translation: CAIGGGSYNEQFF.

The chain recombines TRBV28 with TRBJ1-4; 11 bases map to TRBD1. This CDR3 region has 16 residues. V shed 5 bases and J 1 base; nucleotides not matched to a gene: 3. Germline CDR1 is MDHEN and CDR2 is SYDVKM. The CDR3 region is CASSTDRGLTNEKLFF. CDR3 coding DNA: TGTGCCAGCAGTACGGACAGGGGGCTAACTAATGAAAAACTGTTTTTT.

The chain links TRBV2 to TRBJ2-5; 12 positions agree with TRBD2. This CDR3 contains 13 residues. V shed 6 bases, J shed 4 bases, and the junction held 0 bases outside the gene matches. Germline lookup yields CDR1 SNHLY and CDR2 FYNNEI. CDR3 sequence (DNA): TGTGCCAGCAGACTAGCGGGAGGAGAGACCCAGTACTTC. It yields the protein CASRLAGGETQYF. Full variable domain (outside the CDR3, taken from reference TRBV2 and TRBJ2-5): EPEVTQTPSHQVTQMGQEVILRCVPISNHLYFYWYRQILGQKVEFLVSFYNNEISEKSEIFDDQFSVERPDGSNFTLKIRSTKLEDSAMYFCASRLAGGETQYFGPGTRLLVL.

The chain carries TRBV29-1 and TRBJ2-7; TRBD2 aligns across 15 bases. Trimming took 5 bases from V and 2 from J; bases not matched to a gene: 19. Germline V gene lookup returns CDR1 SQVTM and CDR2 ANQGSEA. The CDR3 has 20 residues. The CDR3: CSVQGDQGLAGGKLTYEQYF. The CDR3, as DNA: TGCAGCGTTCAGGGGGACCAGGGACTAGCGGGAGGCAAACTCACCTACGAGCAGTACTTC.

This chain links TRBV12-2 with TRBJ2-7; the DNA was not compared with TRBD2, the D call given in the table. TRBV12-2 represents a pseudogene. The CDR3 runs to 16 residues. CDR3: CASREKLEGVAYEQYF. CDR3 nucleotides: TGTGCAAGTCGCGAGAAACTAGAGGGAGTTGCCTACGAGCAGTACTTC.